One T cell receptor (beta chain) is described in this entry. The target antigen is unknown. Per germline, CDR1 SGHNT and CDR2 YYREEE (reference sequence). V lost 6 bases and J lost 9; bases outside the gene matches: 12. There are 13 residues in the CDR3. Sequencing was performed with immunoSEQ multiplex PCR; in TCRdb, only in-frame clones are kept and a portion is missing. This sample yields approximately 1,000,000 clones, of which around 78% are seen a single time; about 0.52% belongs to the top ten. This specimen comes from a study of shared clonotypes between healthy human individuals. Study-level findings and limits: Rarefaction exposed incomplete sorted-subset sequencing despite large depth.

The chain uses TRBV5-4 and TRBJ2-7, with 7 positions matching TRBD2. Source material: memory CD4+ T cells from PBMCs. Indicated subset: CD45RA-negative fraction. The origin of this receptor is a man younger than 35 in good health. Some clones in this sample may be carry-over from other donors' samples. CDR3 DNA: TGTGCCAGCACCCGGAAGGGCGGGAGCGGGCAGTACTTC. Its protein is CASTRKGGSGQYF.